Below are 13 T cell receptor beta chains sequenced from a single sample in a study of CD8+ T cells in alopecia areata. Extracted RNA was reverse transcribed into cDNA, the sequencing template. Assay used: immunoSEQ multiplex PCR; TCRdb lists only in-frame clones, some missing. The sample contains some 170,000 clones, roughly 50% of which appear only once. Treatment specified: oral pan-JAK inhibitor, 5-10 mg twice daily. Sample: CD4+ T cells sorted from blood, taken between weeks 55 and 65, from a patient treated with tofacitinib. These receptors all come from a human donor with alopecia areata.

This clone was found a few times. In DNA, the CDR3 is TGTGCCAGCAGCTTAGGGACAGTAGACTCACCCCTCCACTTT. Protein sequence: CASSLGTVDSPLHF. The V gene is TRBV7-8, the J gene TRBJ1-6; possible D gene TRBD1, 6 bases. The germline V gene encodes CDR1 SGHVS and CDR2 FQNEAQ. This CDR3 spans 14 amino acids. The ends were cut back, 1 base at V and 10 bases at J, with 11 bases in the middle.

The chain employs TRBV6-1 and TRBJ1-5; tentatively, D is TRBD1 (5 bases). The CDR3 is made up of 14 amino acids. Germline V gives CDR1 MNHNS, CDR2 SASEGT. V lost 4 bases and J 11 bases, leaving 18 bases between the germline ends. CDR3 sequence: CASSALGPGRAQHF. The CDR3 coding sequence is TGTGCCAGCAGTGCCCTCGGGCCGGGGCGAGCCCAGCATTTT.

The chain combines TRBV7-9 with TRBJ2-3, with 7 nucleotides matching TRBD2. Per the germline V gene, CDR1 is SEHNR and CDR2 is FQNEAQ (reference sequence). The CDR3 covers 14 residues. The ends lost 5 bases at V and 8 bases at J; junction bases unmatched: 10. CDR3 nucleotides: TGTGCCAGCAGCGCCCCGGCGGGGGAGAGTACGCAGTATTTT. Residues: CASSAPAGESTQYF.

The genes are TRBV4-1 and TRBJ2-7; no definite D call. The CDR3 covers 13 residues. Between the trimmed V and J ends, which lost 1 base and 3 bases, there was a span of 7 bases. In germline, CDR1 is MGHRA, CDR2 YSYEKL. The CDR3 bases are TGCGCCAGCAGCCAAGGGCCACTCTACGAGCAGTACTTC. This sequence encodes CASSQGPLYEQYF.

This clone showed up just a few times. The rearrangement joins TRBV29-1 to TRBJ2-7, with D perhaps TRBD1 or TRBD2 (6 bases each). The length of the CDR3 is 15 residues. Germline V CDR1 and CDR2: SQVTM, ANQGSEA. Trimming stripped 4 bases from V and 4 bases from J, with 20 bases between. This chain's CDR3 is CSVVGGLQGGYEQYF. The CDR3 bases are TGCAGCGTTGTGGGGGGTCTACAGGGAGGATACGAGCAGTACTTC.

This clone was counted only a few times. This chain uses TRBV5-1 with TRBJ1-5, with unresolved D. The CDR3 runs to 13 residues. Germline V gene sequence: CDR1 SGHRS, CDR2 YFSETQ. V lost 4 bases, J lost 3 bases, and 8 bases lay in between. CDR3 in amino acids: CASSVNLNQPQHF. CDR3 nucleotide sequence: TGCGCCAGCAGCGTAAACCTCAATCAGCCCCAGCATTTT.

This clone was counted only a few times. V gene TRBV2 combines with J gene TRBJ1-2, with a weak D call TRBD1 (5 bases). CDR3 length: 13 residues. Germline values: CDR1 SNHLY, CDR2 FYNNEI. V lost 8 bases to trimming and J lost 6 bases, with 16 bases between them. The CDR3 region has the DNA TGTGCCAGCGCACGACAGTCGAGGGATGGCTACACCTTC. Its translation: CASARQSRDGYTF.

This clone showed up just a few times. This sequence joins TRBV9 and TRBJ1-1; D unresolved. Germline CDR1 is SGDLS and CDR2 is YYNGEE. There are 15 residues in the CDR3. Between the trimmed V and J ends, which lost 0 bases and 3 bases, there was a span of 12 bases. CDR3 sequence reads: CASSVEGPVDTEAFF. CDR3 sequence (DNA): TGTGCCAGCAGCGTAGAAGGCCCGGTGGACACTGAAGCTTTCTTT.

The CDR3 nucleotides read TGCGCCAGCAGCCAACTCGACAGGGCGGATCAGCCCCAGCATTTT. Its protein product is CASSQLDRADQPQHF. V is TRBV4-1 and J is TRBJ1-5; 7 bases match TRBD1. CDR1 is MGHRA, CDR2 YSYEKL, per germline. V shed 2 bases, J shed 5 bases, and the junction held 6 bases outside the gene matches. The CDR3 extends over 15 amino acids.

The chain has TRBV29-1 and TRBJ2-5; possible D gene TRBD1, 6 bases. V was shortened by 7 bases and J by 1 base, with 19 bases between the two germline ends. This CDR3 comprises 15 residues. The germline CDR1 and CDR2 sequences are SQVTM and ANQGSEA. The DNA for the CDR3 is TGCAGCGCCCATACAGGGAAGAGTATCCAAGAGACCCAGTACTTC. It specifies CSAHTGKSIQETQYF.

This rearrangement joins TRBV10-3 to TRBJ1-2, with 9 bases identical to TRBD1. Per the germline V gene, CDR1 is ENHRY and CDR2 is SYGVKD. J lost 6 bases, V lost 10 bases, and 9 bases had no gene match. The CDR3 is 13 residues long. CDR3 loop: CASRDGTGNGYTF. In DNA form, the CDR3 reads TGTGCCAGCAGAGACGGGACAGGGAATGGCTACACCTTC.

The rearrangement links TRBV2 to TRBJ1-6; 7 bases align to TRBD1. The germline V gene has CDR1 SNHLY and CDR2 FYNNEI. The CDR3 sequence is 13 residues long. The ends lost 8 bases at V and 3 bases at J; junction bases unmatched: 1. CDR3 sequence (DNA): TGTGCCAGCGGACAGGACTATAATTCACCCCTCCACTTT. Amino acids: CASGQDYNSPLHF.

V gene TRBV19 combines with J gene TRBJ1-2, with unresolved D. The germline CDR1 and CDR2 sequences are LNHDA and SQIVND (reference sequence). The V end lost 3 bases, the J end lost 4 bases, and 6 bases lay between the germline ends. This CDR3 comprises 12 residues. CDR3 residues: CASSIGPYGYTF. Written as DNA, the CDR3 is TGTGCCAGTAGTATTGGGCCCTATGGCTACACCTTC.